This T cell receptor beta chain was retrieved from a study of cytomegalovirus exposure and HLA in healthy donors. This clone occurred a few times. The antigen is not known. The study, taken as a whole, reports: Many donors shared some public TCRs, even though most TCR sequences were rare.

Germline loops: CDR1 SGHNT, CDR2 YENEEA. The CDR3 is 15 residues long. The junction had 7 bases not matched to a gene; V was cut back by 2 bases and J by 5 bases. In the PCR, 60 Vbeta and 13 Jbeta primers were used. Some clones are missing from TCRdb's copy, which holds only in-frame ones; the method was immunoSEQ multiplex PCR. Of some 130,000 clones listed, about 8.9% were seen once; the top ten hold roughly 1.9%. The material sequenced was PBMCs. The chain carries TRBV11-3 and TRBJ2-3; 7 nucleotides agree with TRBD2. The sequence was obtained from a middle-aged man in good health and CMV-seronegative. The CDR3 reads CASSLTTRGVDTQYF. CDR3 DNA sequence: TGTGCCAGCAGCTTAACTACTCGGGGGGTAGATACGCAGTATTTT.